This section outlines one TCR beta chain sequence together with its context. The antigen remains unidentified. The data were taken from a study of identifying expanded T cells in peripheral blood. Study-level findings and limits: Variance in clone template counts between roughly 2-week samples significantly increased with total template count across all healthy donors.

Data came from immunoSEQ multiplex PCR; TCRdb stores just in-frame clones and leaves some out. The sample lists around 120,000 clones; about 89% were seen once. After removal of 4 bases from V and 6 bases from J, the junction contained 10 bases not matched to a gene. There are 16 residues in the CDR3. Per the germline V gene, CDR1 is SGHVS and CDR2 is FQNEAQ. Material: blood. This receptor was taken from a person aged 18 to 70 in good health. The chain has TRBV7-8 and TRBJ2-1, with 9 positions matching TRBD2. The DNA of the CDR3 is TGTGCCAGCAGCTCCATAGTGTTGCGGGGGGGCAATGAGCAGTTCTTC. It specifies CASSSIVLRGGNEQFF.